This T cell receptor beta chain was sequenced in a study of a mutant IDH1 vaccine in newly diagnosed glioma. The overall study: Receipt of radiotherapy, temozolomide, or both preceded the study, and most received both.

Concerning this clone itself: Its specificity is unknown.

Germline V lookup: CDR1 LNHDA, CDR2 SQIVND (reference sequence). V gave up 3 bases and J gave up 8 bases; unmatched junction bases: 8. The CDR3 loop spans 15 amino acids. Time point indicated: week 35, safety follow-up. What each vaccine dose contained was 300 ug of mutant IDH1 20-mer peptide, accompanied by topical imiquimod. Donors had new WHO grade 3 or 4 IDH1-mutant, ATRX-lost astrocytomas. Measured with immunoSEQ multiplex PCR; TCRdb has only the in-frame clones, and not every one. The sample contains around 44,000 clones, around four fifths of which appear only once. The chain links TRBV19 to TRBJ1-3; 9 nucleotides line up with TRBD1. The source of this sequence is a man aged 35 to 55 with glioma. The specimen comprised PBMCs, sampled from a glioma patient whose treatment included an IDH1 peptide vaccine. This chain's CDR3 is CASSISTGGWDTIYF. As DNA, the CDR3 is TGTGCCAGTAGTATCTCCACAGGGGGCTGGGACACCATATATTTT.